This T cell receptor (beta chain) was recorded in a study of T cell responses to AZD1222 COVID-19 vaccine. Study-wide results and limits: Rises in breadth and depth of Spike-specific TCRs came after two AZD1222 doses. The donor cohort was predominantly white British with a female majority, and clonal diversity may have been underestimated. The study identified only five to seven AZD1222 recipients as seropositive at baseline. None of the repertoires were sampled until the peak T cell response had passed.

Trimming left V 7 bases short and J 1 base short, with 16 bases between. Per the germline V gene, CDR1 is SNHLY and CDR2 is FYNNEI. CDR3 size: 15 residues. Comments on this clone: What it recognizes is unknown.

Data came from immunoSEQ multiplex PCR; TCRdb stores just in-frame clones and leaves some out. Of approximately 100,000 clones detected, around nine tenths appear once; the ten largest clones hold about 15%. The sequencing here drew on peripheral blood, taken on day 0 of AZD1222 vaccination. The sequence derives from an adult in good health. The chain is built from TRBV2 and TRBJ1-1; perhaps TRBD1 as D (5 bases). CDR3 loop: CASTGGVRENTEAFF. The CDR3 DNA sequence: TGTGCCAGCACTGGGGGGGTTCGGGAGAACACTGAAGCTTTCTTT.